The clone carrying this TCR beta chain was seen a few times. Sequence at one end of the junction differs from germline and may be a read error. This sample stems from a study of blood T cell repertoires in COVID-19. About the study: Some COVID-19 samples were acute and others convalescent; all came from the United States, Italy and Spain. From T cells, B-cell-depleted T cells, or PBMCs came the material, which was cDNA or gDNA.

CDR1 is SSHAT and CDR2 is FNYEAQ in the germline V gene (reference sequence). The CDR3 has 13 residues. Sequencing was performed with immunoSEQ multiplex PCR; in TCRdb, only in-frame clones are kept and a portion is missing. The profile shows 250,000 to 300,000 clones, around 83% of them singletons. J is TRBJ2-3 and V is TRBV7-7; D unclear. The sample taken for sequencing was peripheral blood. This clonotype originated in a man between 18 and 29 years old with active or convalescent COVID-19. The CDR3 nucleotides are TGTGCTAGCAGCTCACAAGGCACAGATACGCAGTATTTT. Translation: CASSSQGTDTQYF.